These 9 T cell receptor beta chains were all obtained from the same sample, sequenced in a study of blood T cell repertoires in COVID-19. Here immunoSEQ multiplex PCR was the method, and the copy in TCRdb shows in-frame clones only, minus some. The sample has about 150,000 clones, roughly 80% seen once. The sequenced material came from peripheral blood. Every receptor here comes from a man between 65 and 85 years old with acute or convalescent COVID-19.

This chain joins TRBV19 and TRBJ1-2, with 7 bases matching TRBD1. The germline CDR1 and CDR2 sequences are LNHDA and SQIVND (reference sequence). Trimming took 3 bases from V and 4 from J; bases not matched to a gene: 2. The CDR3 has 13 amino acids. The CDR3 nucleotides are TGTGCCAGTAGTATGGGACAGTCCTATGGCTACACCTTC. The encoded protein is CASSMGQSYGYTF.

CDR3 nucleotide sequence: TGTGCCAGCAGTCCCATAAGGGGTAGCTACGAGCAGTACTTC. This translates into CASSPIRGSYEQYF. The chain carries TRBV28 and TRBJ2-7; perhaps TRBD1 as D (5 bases). The V end was cut by 5 bases, the J end by 3 bases, with 14 bases between. The CDR3 runs 14 residues. Germline CDR1 reads MDHEN; CDR2 reads SYDVKM.

The chain links TRBV18 to TRBJ2-1; D unclear. V lost 1 base to trimming and J lost 5 bases, with 6 bases between them. Germline V gene lookup returns CDR1 KGHSH and CDR2 LQKENI. This CDR3 has 13 amino acids. Written as DNA, the CDR3 is TGTGCCAGCTCACCACAAGAGAACAATGAGCAGTTCTTC. It codes for CASSPQENNEQFF. The full variable domain, in which reference TRBV18 and TRBJ2-1 provide the parts outside the CDR3, is NAGVMQNPRHLVRRRGQEARLRCSPMKGHSHVYWYRQLPEEGLKFMVYLQKENIIDESGMPKERFSAEFPKEGPSILRIQQVVRGDSAAYFCASSPQENNEQFFGPGTRLTVL.

The chain recombines TRBV9 with TRBJ2-3, with 12 bases fitting TRBD1. This CDR3 comprises 16 residues. Germline-derived CDR1 and CDR2 are SGDLS and YYNGEE. J lost 1 base, V lost 2 bases, and 2 bases had no gene match. The CDR3 region has the DNA TGTGCCAGCAGCGTGGGGACAGGGGGCGGCACAGATACGCAGTATTTT. It codes for CASSVGTGGGTDTQYF.

V gene TRBV7-9 combines with J gene TRBJ2-5; possibly TRBD2 for D (5 bases). CDR3 length: 14 residues. V was cut by 2 bases and J by 2 bases, with 9 bases left in between. CDR1 and CDR2 (germline): SEHNR, FQNEAQ (reference sequence). The CDR3 here is CASSLYSGQETQYF. The CDR3 nucleotides read TGTGCCAGCAGCTTATACTCGGGACAAGAGACCCAGTACTTC.

V usage is TRBV15 and J usage is TRBJ1-3; D remains ambiguous. The CDR3 totals 16 residues. V was shortened by 4 bases and J by 1 base, with 14 bases between the two germline ends. The germline gives CDR1 LNHNV, CDR2 YYDKDF (reference sequence). The chain's CDR3 is CATSTPQRGSGNTIYF. The CDR3 DNA sequence: TGTGCCACCAGCACCCCGCAACGGGGATCTGGAAACACCATATATTTT.

The chain couples TRBV10-1 to TRBJ2-5, with D possibly being TRBD1 (6 bases). Trimming removed 4 bases from V and 3 bases from J, with 15 bases in between. The CDR3 loop spans 15 amino acids. The germline gives CDR1 WNHNN, CDR2 SYGVQD (reference sequence). CDR3: CASSGGASGEETQYF. The DNA for the CDR3 is TGCGCCAGCAGTGGCGGTGCGTCAGGGGAAGAGACCCAGTACTTC.

The chain carries TRBV19 and TRBJ1-1; 8 bases fit TRBD1. V was pared by 6 bases and J by 3 bases, with 3 bases of the junction left unmatched. The CDR3 covers 13 residues. Germline values: CDR1 LNHDA, CDR2 SQIVND (reference sequence). In nucleotides, the CDR3 is TGTGCCAGTAGGCAGGACAGGGACACTGAAGCTTTCTTT. It codes for CASRQDRDTEAFF.

This clone was counted a few times. CDR3 amino acids: CASSPGQGRVETQYF. The CDR3 bases are TGTGCCAGCAGCCCCGGACAGGGGAGGGTAGAGACCCAGTACTTC. This chain uses TRBV3-1 (or the pseudogene TRBV3-2) with TRBJ2-5; 9 bases are shared with TRBD1. There are 15 residues in the CDR3. The ends lost 4 bases at V and 4 bases at J; junction bases unmatched: 7. Germline V gene lookup returns CDR1 LGHDT and CDR2 YNNKEL (reference sequence).